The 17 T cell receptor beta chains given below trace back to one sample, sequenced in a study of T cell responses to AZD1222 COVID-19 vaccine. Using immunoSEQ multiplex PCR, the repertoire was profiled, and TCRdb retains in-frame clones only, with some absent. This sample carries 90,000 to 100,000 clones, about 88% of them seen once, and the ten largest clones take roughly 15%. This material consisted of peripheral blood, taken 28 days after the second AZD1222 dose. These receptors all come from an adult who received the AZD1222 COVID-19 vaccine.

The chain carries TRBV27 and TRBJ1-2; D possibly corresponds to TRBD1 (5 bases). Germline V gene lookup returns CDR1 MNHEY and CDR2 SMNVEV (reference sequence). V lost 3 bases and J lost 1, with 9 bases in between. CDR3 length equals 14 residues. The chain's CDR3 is CASSLRGFNYGYTF. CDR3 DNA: TGTGCCAGCAGTTTGAGGGGCTTTAACTATGGCTACACCTTC.

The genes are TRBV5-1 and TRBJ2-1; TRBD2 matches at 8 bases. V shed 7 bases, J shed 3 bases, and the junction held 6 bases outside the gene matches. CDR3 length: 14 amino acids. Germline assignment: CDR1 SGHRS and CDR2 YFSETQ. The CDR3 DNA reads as TGCGCCAGCGGAGCTAGCGGGCTCTACAATGAGCAGTTCTTC. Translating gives CASGASGLYNEQFF.

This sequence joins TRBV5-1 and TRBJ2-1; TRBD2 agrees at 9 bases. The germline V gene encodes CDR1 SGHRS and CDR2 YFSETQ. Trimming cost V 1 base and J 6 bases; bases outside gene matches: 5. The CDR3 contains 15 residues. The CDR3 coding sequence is TGCGCCAGCAGCTTGCGACTAGCGGAGGGCAATGAGCAGTTCTTC. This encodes CASSLRLAEGNEQFF.

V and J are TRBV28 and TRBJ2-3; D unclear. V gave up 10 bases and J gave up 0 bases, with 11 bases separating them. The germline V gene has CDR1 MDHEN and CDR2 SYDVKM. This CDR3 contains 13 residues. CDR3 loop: CATGRQSTDTQYF. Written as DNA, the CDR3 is TGTGCCACCGGAAGGCAAAGCACAGATACGCAGTATTTT.

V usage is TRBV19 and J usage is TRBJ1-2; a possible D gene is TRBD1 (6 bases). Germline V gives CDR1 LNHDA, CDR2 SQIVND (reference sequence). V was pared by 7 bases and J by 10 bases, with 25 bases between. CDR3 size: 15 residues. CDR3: CASTDLLQGHPPYTF. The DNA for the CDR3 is TGTGCCAGTACCGATCTATTACAGGGTCACCCACCCTACACCTTC. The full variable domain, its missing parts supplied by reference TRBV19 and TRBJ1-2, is DGGITQSPKYLFRKEGQNVTLSCEQNLNHDAMYWYRQDPGQGLRLIYYSQIVNDFQKGDIAEGYSVSREKKESFPLTVTSAQKNPTAFYLCASTDLLQGHPPYTFGSGTRLTVV.

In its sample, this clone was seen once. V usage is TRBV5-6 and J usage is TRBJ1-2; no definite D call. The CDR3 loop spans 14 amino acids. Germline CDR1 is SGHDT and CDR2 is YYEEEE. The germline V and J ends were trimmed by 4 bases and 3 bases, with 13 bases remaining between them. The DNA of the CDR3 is TGTGCCAGCAGCCCCCCTGGTGGGCACTATGGCTACACCTTC. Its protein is CASSPPGGHYGYTF.

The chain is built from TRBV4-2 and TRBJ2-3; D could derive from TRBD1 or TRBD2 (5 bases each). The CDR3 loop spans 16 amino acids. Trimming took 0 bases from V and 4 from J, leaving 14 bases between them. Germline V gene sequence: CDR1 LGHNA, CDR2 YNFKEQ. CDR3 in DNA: TGTGCCAGCAGCCAAGAAATCGGGACCATGGCAGATACGCAGTATTTT. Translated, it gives CASSQEIGTMADTQYF.

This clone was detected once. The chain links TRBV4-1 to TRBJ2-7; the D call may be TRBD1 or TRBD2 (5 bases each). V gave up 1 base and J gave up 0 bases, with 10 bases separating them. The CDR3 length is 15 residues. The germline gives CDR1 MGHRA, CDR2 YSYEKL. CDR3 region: CASSQGGGGSYEQYF. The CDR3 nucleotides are TGCGCCAGCAGCCAAGGAGGTGGGGGCTCCTACGAGCAGTACTTC.

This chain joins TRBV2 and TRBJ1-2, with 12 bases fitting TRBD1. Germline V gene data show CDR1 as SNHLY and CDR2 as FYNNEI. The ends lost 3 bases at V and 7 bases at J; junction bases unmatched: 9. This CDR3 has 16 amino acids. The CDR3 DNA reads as TGTGCCAGCAGTGAGGGACAGGGGGCAGGATGGTCTGGCTACACCTTC. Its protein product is CASSEGQGAGWSGYTF.

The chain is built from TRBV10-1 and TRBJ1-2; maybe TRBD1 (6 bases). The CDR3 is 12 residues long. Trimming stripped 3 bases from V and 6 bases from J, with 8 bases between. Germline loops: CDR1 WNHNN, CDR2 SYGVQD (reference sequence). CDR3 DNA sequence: TGCGCCAGCAGTGACCACAGGGATGGCTACACCTTC. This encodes CASSDHRDGYTF.

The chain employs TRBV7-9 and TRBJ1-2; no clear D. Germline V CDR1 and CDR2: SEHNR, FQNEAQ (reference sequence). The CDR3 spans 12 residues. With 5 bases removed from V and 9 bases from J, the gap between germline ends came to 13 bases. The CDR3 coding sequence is TGTGCCAGCAGCCCCATCGCGATACGCTACACCTTC. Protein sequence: CASSPIAIRYTF.

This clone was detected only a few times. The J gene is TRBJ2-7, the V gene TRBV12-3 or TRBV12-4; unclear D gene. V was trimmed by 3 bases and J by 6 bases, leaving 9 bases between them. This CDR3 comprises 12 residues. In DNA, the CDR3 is TGTGCCAGCAGTTTTCACCGGAGCGAGCAGTACTTC. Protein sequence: CASSFHRSEQYF.

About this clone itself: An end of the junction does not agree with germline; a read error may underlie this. The CDR3 coding sequence is TGTGCCAGCGGCGTGGACAGATTTAATGAAAAACTGTTTTTT. Translation gives CASGVDRFNEKLFF. The rearrangement joins TRBV9 to TRBJ1-4; the D gene is possibly TRBD1 (6 bases). The length of the CDR3 is 14 residues. Germline V gives CDR1 SGDLS, CDR2 YYNGEE.

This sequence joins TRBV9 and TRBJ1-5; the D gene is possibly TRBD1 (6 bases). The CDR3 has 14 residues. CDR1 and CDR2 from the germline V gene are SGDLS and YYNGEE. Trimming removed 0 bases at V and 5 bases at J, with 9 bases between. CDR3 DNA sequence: TGTGCCAGCAGCGTAGAAGGGGGAGATCAGCCCCAGCATTTT. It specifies CASSVEGGDQPQHF.

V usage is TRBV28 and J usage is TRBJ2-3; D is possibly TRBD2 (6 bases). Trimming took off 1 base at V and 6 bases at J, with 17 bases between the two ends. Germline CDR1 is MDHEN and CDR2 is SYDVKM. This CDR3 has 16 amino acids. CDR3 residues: CASSLSVAGRRDTQYF. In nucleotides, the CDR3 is TGTGCCAGCAGTTTATCTGTGGCGGGAAGGAGGGATACGCAGTATTTT.

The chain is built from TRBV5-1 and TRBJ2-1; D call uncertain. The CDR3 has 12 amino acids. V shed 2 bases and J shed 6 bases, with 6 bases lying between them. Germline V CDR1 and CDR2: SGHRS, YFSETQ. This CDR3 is CASSFARNEQFF. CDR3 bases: TGCGCCAGCAGCTTCGCCCGCAATGAGCAGTTCTTC.

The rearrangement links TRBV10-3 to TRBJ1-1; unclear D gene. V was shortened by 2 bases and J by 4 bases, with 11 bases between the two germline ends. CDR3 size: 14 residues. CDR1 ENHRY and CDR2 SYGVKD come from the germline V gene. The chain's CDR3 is CAISERVEGTEAFF. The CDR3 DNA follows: TGTGCCATCAGTGAGAGGGTGGAGGGCACTGAAGCTTTCTTT.